The rows below give T cell receptor beta chains drawn from one sample of a study of identical twins. TCRdb re-derived calls from the 5' RACE reads in MiXCR, one entry per CDR3 protein. The sample shows about 660,000 distinct CDR3 sequences, approximately 9% of them seen only once. This sample also belongs to another study, concerning yellow fever vaccine responses in identical twins.

Sequencing input: PBMCs. Receptor source: a woman in her late teens or twenties in good health. Both conserved end residues are part of each CDR3. The D gene is left open where the match is weak. A row's size may be missing; if present it is once, few, many or a size class.

d_call | clone_size | j_call | v_call | cdr3_nt | cdr3_aa
. | . | TRBJ2-7 | TRBV18 | TGTGCCAGCTCACCCGGCGGCTTCCCCTACGAGCAGTACTTC | CASSPGGFPYEQYF
TRBD1 | many | TRBJ2-5 | TRBV5-1 | TGCGCCAGCAGCTTGGAGGGGGCCCAGAAGACCCAGTACTTC | CASSLEGAQKTQYF
TRBD1 | . | TRBJ2-7 | TRBV12-3/TRBV12-4 | TGTGCCAGCAGTTTGTTAGGGGGCGACGAGCAGTACTTC | CASSLLGGDEQYF
TRBD1 | . | TRBJ1-5 | TRBV20-1 | TGCAGTGCCCGACAGGGGGGACAGCCCCAGCATTTT | CSARQGGQPQHF
TRBD1 | . | TRBJ2-5 | TRBV7-2 | TGTGCCAGCAGCTATGACAGGGGGCGCACGGAGACCCAGTACTTC | CASSYDRGRTETQYF
. | few | TRBJ2-3 | TRBV20-1 | TGCAGTGCTAGAGATCTGGCGCGGGGTACAGATACGCAGTATTTT | CSARDLARGTDTQYF
. | many | TRBJ2-7 | TRBV10-3 | TGTGCCATCAGTGAGTCTGGGGACGGCGAGCAGTACTTC | CAISESGDGEQYF
TRBD1 | . | TRBJ2-3 | TRBV9 | TGTGCCAGCAGCCCACAGGGGCGGGCCACAGATACGCAGTATTTT | CASSPQGRATDTQYF
TRBD2 | . | TRBJ2-7 | TRBV20-1 | TGCAGTGCTAGAGATAAAACTAGCGGGACCTACGAGCAGTACTTC | CSARDKTSGTYEQYF
TRBD2 | . | TRBJ2-3 | TRBV7-2 | TGTGCCAGCAGCTCTAGCGGGGGATCAGATACGCAGTATTTT | CASSSSGGSDTQYF
TRBD1 | . | TRBJ2-1 | TRBV7-3 | TGTGCCAGCTGGGCCCAGGTCCGGGACAGGGGTTATAATGAGCAGTTCTTC | CASWAQVRDRGYNEQFF
TRBD2 | . | TRBJ2-7 | TRBV20-1 | TGCAGTGCCTTTACGGGACTAGGGCAGTACTTC | CSAFTGLGQYF
. | . | TRBJ1-1 | TRBV12-3/TRBV12-4 | TGTGCCAGCAGCCTTACAGGGCGAGCTGAAGCTTTCTTT | CASSLTGRAEAFF
. | many | TRBJ1-5 | TRBV7-2 | TGTGCCAGCAGCCCCGATTCGGGGAGGCAGGGCCAGCCCCAGCATTTT | CASSPDSGRQGQPQHF
TRBD2 | . | TRBJ2-4 | TRBV12-3/TRBV12-4 | TGTGCCAGCAGCTCGACTAGCGGCGACGAGACCAAAAACATTCAGTACTTC | CASSSTSGDETKNIQYF
. | . | TRBJ2-1 | TRBV7-2 | TGTGCCAGCAGCCCGGGACCGCTGTCCTACAATGAGCAGTTCTTC | CASSPGPLSYNEQFF
TRBD2 | . | TRBJ2-3 | TRBV27 | TGTGCCAGCAGTTCGTTACTAGCGGCCACAGATACGCAGTATTTT | CASSSLLAATDTQYF
TRBD1 | . | TRBJ2-1 | TRBV20-1 | TGCAGTGCTATTCAGGGGGCGTCCAGTTTCTCCTACAATGAGCAGTTCTTC | CSAIQGASSFSYNEQFF
TRBD2 | . | TRBJ2-7 | TRBV12-3/TRBV12-4 | TGTGCCAGCAGCCGGACTAGCGGGGGGAGCGAGCAGTACTTC | CASSRTSGGSEQYF
TRBD2 | many | TRBJ2-1 | TRBV7-8 | TGTGCCAGCAGCTTAATTGGTTCGGCTAGCGGGAGGTACCACAATGAGCAGTTCTTC | CASSLIGSASGRYHNEQFF
. | few | TRBJ2-4 | TRBV6-1 | TGTGCCAGCGGAGGGGGGACCTCTCTAGCCAAAAACATTCAGTACTTC | CASGGGTSLAKNIQYF
TRBD1 | . | TRBJ1-2 | TRBV12-3/TRBV12-4 | TGTGCCAGCAGTTCCGGGACAGGGATCAACTATGGCTACACCTTC | CASSSGTGINYGYTF
TRBD1 | . | TRBJ1-2 | TRBV2 | TGTGCCAGCGCACAATCGACAGGGGCTAATGGCTACACCTTC | CASAQSTGANGYTF
. | . | TRBJ1-2 | TRBV6-5 | TGTGCCAGCAGTTATCGAGGGAGACAGAATGGCTACACCTTC | CASSYRGRQNGYTF
. | . | TRBJ2-1 | TRBV7-9 | TGTGCCAGCAGCTTGGGCCGGGACCGAGAGCAGTTCTTC | CASSLGRDREQFF
TRBD1 | . | TRBJ2-6 | TRBV18 | TGTGCCAGCTCAGTTCGGACGGGACAGAACTCTGGGGCCAACGTCCTGACTTTC | CASSVRTGQNSGANVLTF
. | few | TRBJ2-3 | TRBV18 | TGTGCCAGCTCACCACCAACTCTCGGCACAGATACGCAGTATTTT | CASSPPTLGTDTQYF
TRBD2 | . | TRBJ2-2 | TRBV5-4 | TGTGCCAGCAGTCTTGAGCCTAGCGGGGGGCCCAACGGGGAGCTGTTTTTT | CASSLEPSGGPNGELFF
TRBD2 | . | TRBJ2-3 | TRBV7-7 | TGTGCTAGCAGCCGAGGGACTAGCGGGGTCTACACAGATACGCAGTATTTT | CASSRGTSGVYTDTQYF
. | . | TRBJ2-1 | TRBV4-3 | TGCGCCAGCAGCCGTGAGGGGGCCGGGGGCAATGAGCAGTTCTTC | CASSREGAGGNEQFF
TRBD2 | . | TRBJ2-1 | TRBV7-3 | TGTGCCAGCAGCTTAATCGGGGGGGTCAATGAGCAGTTCTTC | CASSLIGGVNEQFF
. | many | TRBJ2-3 | TRBV20-1 | TGCAGTGCTAGCGGGGGCACAGATACGCAGTATTTT | CSASGGTDTQYF
. | few | TRBJ1-6 | TRBV20-1 | TGCAGTGCTAGAGATCAGCCGCTGGTTGGTTCACCCCTCCACTTT | CSARDQPLVGSPLHF
. | many | TRBJ2-1 | TRBV20-1 | TGCAGTGCTCTATTTAGCTCCTACAATGAGCAGTTCTTC | CSALFSSYNEQFF
. | many | TRBJ2-3 | TRBV29-1 | TGCAGCGTTGGGCTTTTAGTTACCAGCACAGATACGCAGTATTTT | CSVGLLVTSTDTQYF
. | . | TRBJ2-7 | TRBV7-2 | TGTGCCAGCAGCTTATTCGGCGGTCCGGAGGGGGAGCAGTACTTC | CASSLFGGPEGEQYF
TRBD2 | many | TRBJ2-7 | TRBV7-2 | TGTGCCAGCAGCTTAAGGGGGGGACTAGCGGGAGACGAGCAGTACTTC | CASSLRGGLAGDEQYF
TRBD2 | . | TRBJ2-3 | TRBV11-2 | TGTGCCAGCAGCCTACTAGCGGGGGCCCTCACAGATACGCAGTATTTT | CASSLLAGALTDTQYF
TRBD1 | few | TRBJ1-2 | TRBV5-1 | TGCGCCAGCAGCTTGGTACAGGGGCGGGATGGCTACACCTTC | CASSLVQGRDGYTF
. | many | TRBJ2-7 | TRBV3-1 | TGTGCCAGCAGCCAACGTCAGGGGAACTACGAGCAGTACTTC | CASSQRQGNYEQYF
. | . | TRBJ2-7 | TRBV6-1 | TGTGCCAGCAGTGAAAAAGTCTCCTACGAGCAGTACTTC | CASSEKVSYEQYF
TRBD2 | . | TRBJ2-7 | TRBV11-2 | TGTGCCAGCAGCTTAGATATAGCGGGACGATACGAGCAGTACTTC | CASSLDIAGRYEQYF
. | . | TRBJ2-1 | TRBV6-5 | TGTGCCAGCAGTTACAGAAGCGGGTTCTACAATGAGCAGTTCTTC | CASSYRSGFYNEQFF
. | few | TRBJ2-5 | TRBV20-1 | TGCAGTGCGTGGGTTGCGGGGCAAGAGACCCAGTACTTC | CSAWVAGQETQYF
. | few | TRBJ2-7 | TRBV3-1 | TGTGCCAGCAGCCAGGGCGGGACCCTTGCGCCGGGCGAGCAGTACTTC | CASSQGGTLAPGEQYF
. | . | TRBJ2-7 | TRBV10-3 | TGTGCCATCAGTGACCCCGACAGGAACGAGCAGTACTTC | CAISDPDRNEQYF
. | many | TRBJ2-3 | TRBV2 | TGTGCCAGCACTCCAGCCAGTGGCACAGATACGCAGTATTTT | CASTPASGTDTQYF
. | . | TRBJ2-3 | TRBV4-3 | TGCGCCAGCAGCCAGTCGCCGGGTCTCGGCACAGATACGCAGTATTTT | CASSQSPGLGTDTQYF
TRBD1 | few | TRBJ1-1 | TRBV29-1 | TGCAGCGACGGGACAGCGAACACTGAAGCTTTCTTT | CSDGTANTEAFF
. | few | TRBJ2-7 | TRBV7-3 | TGTGCCAGCAGCTTAAGGAGCTCTAGCGAGCAGTACTTC | CASSLRSSSEQYF
TRBD1 | many | TRBJ1-3 | TRBV12-3/TRBV12-4 | TGTGCCAGCAGTCCGCGGGACAGGGTAGCTGGAAACACCATATATTTT | CASSPRDRVAGNTIYF
TRBD2 | . | TRBJ2-2 | TRBV7-8 | TGTGCCAGCAGCTTATATTCGACTAGCGGGAGTTGGACCGGGGAGCTGTTTTTT | CASSLYSTSGSWTGELFF
. | few | TRBJ2-7 | TRBV27 | TGTGCCAGCACGGGGGACAACTCCTACGAGCAGTACTTC | CASTGDNSYEQYF